What follows describes a single T cell receptor beta chain. Its antigen is currently unknown. It was CD45RO-negative cells, positively selected for CCR7, that made up naive CD8 cells, with terminally differentiated effector memory CD45RA+ cells excluded. The data stem from a study of shared clonotypes between healthy human individuals. As for the study in general: Researchers drew samples from a couple of women and a few men aged 18 to 49. Study observations and caveats: Since donors were few, the genetic and exposure-history diversity represented was limited.

V trimming: 4 bases; J trimming: 7 bases; junction bases outside the gene matches: 7. The CDR3 runs to 14 residues. Germline assignment: CDR1 PRHDT and CDR2 FYEKMQ (reference sequence). Deep level was the assay's run setting. Profiling relied on immunoSEQ multiplex PCR, and the TCRdb table lists in-frame clones only, not all of them. The sample has around 640,000 clones, approximately 96% seen once; the top ten hold approximately 0.1%. Material for sequencing was naive CD8+ T cells sorted from blood. The TCR sequence derives from a woman under 40 in good health. The chain carries TRBV13 and TRBJ2-7; TRBD1 aligns across 10 bases. The CDR3 coding sequence is TGTGCCAGCAGCTCCGGACAGGGGGTGAGTGAGCAGTACTTC. Translating gives CASSSGQGVSEQYF.